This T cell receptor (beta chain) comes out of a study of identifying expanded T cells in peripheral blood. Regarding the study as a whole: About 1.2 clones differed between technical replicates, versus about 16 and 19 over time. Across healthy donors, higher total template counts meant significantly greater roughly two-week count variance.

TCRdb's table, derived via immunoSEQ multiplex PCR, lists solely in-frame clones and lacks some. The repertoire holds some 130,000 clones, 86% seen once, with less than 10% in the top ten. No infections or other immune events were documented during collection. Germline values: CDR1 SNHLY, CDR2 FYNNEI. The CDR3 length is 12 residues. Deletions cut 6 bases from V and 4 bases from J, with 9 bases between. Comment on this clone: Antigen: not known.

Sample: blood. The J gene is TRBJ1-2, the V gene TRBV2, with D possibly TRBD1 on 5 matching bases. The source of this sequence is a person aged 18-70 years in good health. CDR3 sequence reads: CASSDQGYGYTF. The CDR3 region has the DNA TGTGCCAGCAGCGACCAGGGCTATGGCTACACCTTC.